Detailed here is one T cell receptor beta chain. For each CDR3 protein, TCRdb gives one entry from its re-call of the 5' RACE reads, without DNA. The sample has just under 150,000 distinct CDR3 sequences. The germline V gene has CDR1 DFQATT and CDR2 SNEGSKA (reference sequence). This CDR3 region has 13 residues. The data were taken from a study of T cells expressing NK-cell markers. Sequenced material: blood T cells: a sorted CD56 or NKG2C T cell subset, CD4+ or CD8+ T cells, or bulk PBMC T cells (not recorded which). This receptor was identified in a man younger than 35 in good health. V is TRBV20-1 and J is TRBJ1-3; TCRdb names TRBD1, which stays unverified in the absence of DNA. CDR3 sequence reads: CSAVDRGRNTIYF.